This TCR beta chain was captured in a study of regulatory T cells in long-lasting Graves disease. As to this clonotype: Its antigen is not identified.

The authors built TCR beta libraries using iRepertoire HTBI primers and Arm-PCR of CDR3 regions. TCRdb used MiXCR to reprocess the multiplex PCR reads, holding one entry per CDR3 protein. The sample consists of about 220,000 distinct CDR3 sequences, approximately 18% of them appearing once. General observations from the study: Persistent disease was associated with favored TRBV28 usage and with favored use of TRBJ1-2 and TRBJ2-5. Persistent Graves' patients possessed reduced TCR diversity relative to recently diagnosed ones.

The time point: newly diagnosed GD, antithyroid drugs for less than 3 months. From RNA extracted from PBMCs, the TCR library was made. This CDR3 contains 14 residues. Looked up from germline, CDR1 is SGHDT and CDR2 is YYEEEE. V was pared by 4 bases and J by 3 bases, with 14 bases between. These data were likewise used in another study, on T cells in Graves' hyperthyroidism and ophthalmopathy. Per that paper: It was considered stable Graves' hyperthyroidism when ophthalmopathy did not progress within 18 months. Carried out on the TCR CDR3, a first-round RT-PCR used the HTBI primer set.

The rearrangement uses TRBV5-6 and TRBJ2-7, with D perhaps TRBD2 (6 bases). The sequence was collected from a woman aged 25 to 39 with Graves disease. This sample comprised peripheral blood mononuclear cells (PBMCs), obtained at new diagnosis, from a patient treated with antithyroid drugs. CDR3 amino acids: CASSPGTFRYEQYF. CDR3 coding DNA: TGTGCCAGCAGCCCCGGGACTTTCCGCTACGAGCAGTACTTC.